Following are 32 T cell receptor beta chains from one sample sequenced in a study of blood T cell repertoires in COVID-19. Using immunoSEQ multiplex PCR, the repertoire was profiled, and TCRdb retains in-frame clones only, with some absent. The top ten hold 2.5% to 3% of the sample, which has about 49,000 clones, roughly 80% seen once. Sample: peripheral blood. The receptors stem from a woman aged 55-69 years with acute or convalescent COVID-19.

The CDR3: CASSRGRAIPGYGYTF. The DNA for the CDR3 is TGTGCCAGCAGCAGGGGGCGCGCAATCCCAGGATATGGCTACACCTTC. The chain joins TRBV7-9 to TRBJ1-2; 7 bases match TRBD1. Trimming took 5 bases from V and 5 from J; bases not matched to a gene: 14. The CDR3 runs 16 residues. Germline lookup yields CDR1 SEHNR and CDR2 FQNEAQ (reference sequence). Combining the CDR3 with reference TRBV7-9 and TRBJ1-2 gives the whole variable domain DTGVSQNPRHKITKRGQNVTFRCDPISEHNRLYWYRQTLGQGPEFLTYFQNEAQLEKSRLLSDRFSAERPKGSFSTLEIQRTEQGDSAMYLCASSRGRAIPGYGYTFGSGTRLTVV.

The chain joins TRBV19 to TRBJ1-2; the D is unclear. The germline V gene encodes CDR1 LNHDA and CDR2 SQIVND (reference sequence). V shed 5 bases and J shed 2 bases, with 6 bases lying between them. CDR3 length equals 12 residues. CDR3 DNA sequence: TGTGCCAGTAGTTCCCAGAACTATGGCTACACCTTC. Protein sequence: CASSSQNYGYTF. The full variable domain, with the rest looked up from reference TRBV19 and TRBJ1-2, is DGGITQSPKYLFRKEGQNVTLSCEQNLNHDAMYWYRQDPGQGLRLIYYSQIVNDFQKGDIAEGYSVSREKKESFPLTVTSAQKNPTAFYLCASSSQNYGYTFGSGTRLTVV.

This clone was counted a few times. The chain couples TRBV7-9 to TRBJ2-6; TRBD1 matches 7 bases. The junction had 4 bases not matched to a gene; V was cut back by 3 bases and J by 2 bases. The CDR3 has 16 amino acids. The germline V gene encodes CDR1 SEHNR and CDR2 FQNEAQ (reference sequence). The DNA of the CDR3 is TGTGCCAGCAGCTTCGACACAGGGGCTGGGGCCAACGTCCTGACTTTC. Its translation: CASSFDTGAGANVLTF.

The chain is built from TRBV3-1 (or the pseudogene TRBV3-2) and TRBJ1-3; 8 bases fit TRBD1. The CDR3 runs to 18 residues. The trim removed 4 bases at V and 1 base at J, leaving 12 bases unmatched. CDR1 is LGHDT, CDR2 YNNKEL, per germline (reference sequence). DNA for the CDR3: TGTGCCAGCAGCCCGAGGAATCACCACAGGGGGTCTGGAAACACCATATATTTT. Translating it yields CASSPRNHHRGSGNTIYF.

For the CDR3, the DNA is TGTGCCAGCAAGGGGTACGAAAAACTGTTTTTT. The encoded protein is CASKGYEKLFF. This chain joins TRBV28 and TRBJ1-4; a weak D match, TRBD1 (5 bases). The V end was cut by 7 bases, the J end by 8 bases, with 8 bases between. The germline V gene encodes CDR1 MDHEN and CDR2 SYDVKM. CDR3 length equals 11 residues.

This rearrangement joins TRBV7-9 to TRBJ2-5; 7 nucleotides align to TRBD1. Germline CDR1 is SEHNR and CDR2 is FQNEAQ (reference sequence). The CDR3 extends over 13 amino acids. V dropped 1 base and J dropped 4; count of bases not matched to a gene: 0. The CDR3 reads CASSLDRGETQYF. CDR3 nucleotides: TGTGCCAGCAGCTTAGACAGGGGAGAGACCCAGTACTTC.

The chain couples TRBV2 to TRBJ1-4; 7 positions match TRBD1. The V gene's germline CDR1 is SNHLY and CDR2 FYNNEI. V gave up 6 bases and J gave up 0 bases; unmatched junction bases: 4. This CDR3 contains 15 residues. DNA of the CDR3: TGTGCCAGCAGGGCTACAGGGGCAACTAATGAAAAACTGTTTTTT. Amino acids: CASRATGATNEKLFF.

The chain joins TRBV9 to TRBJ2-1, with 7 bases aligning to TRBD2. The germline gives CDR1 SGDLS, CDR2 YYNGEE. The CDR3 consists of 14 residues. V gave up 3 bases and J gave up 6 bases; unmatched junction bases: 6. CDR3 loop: CASSDPAGTNEQFF. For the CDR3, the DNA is TGTGCCAGCAGCGATCCAGCGGGGACCAATGAGCAGTTCTTC.

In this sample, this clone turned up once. This chain's CDR3 is CASSSPGGRAQPQHF. The CDR3 nucleotides are TGTGCCAGCAGTAGTCCCGGGGGTCGGGCTCAGCCCCAGCATTTT. This chain connects TRBV28 to TRBJ1-5; tentative D call: TRBD1 (5 bases). The CDR3 runs 15 residues. CDR1 and CDR2 (germline): MDHEN, SYDVKM. The ends were cut back, 5 bases at V and 6 bases at J, with 17 bases in the middle.

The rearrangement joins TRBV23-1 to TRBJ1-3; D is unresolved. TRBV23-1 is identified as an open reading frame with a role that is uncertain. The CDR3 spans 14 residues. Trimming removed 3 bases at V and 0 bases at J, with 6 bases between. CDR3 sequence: CASSHRFSGNTIYF. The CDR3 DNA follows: TGCGCCAGCAGTCACCGGTTCTCTGGAAACACCATATATTTT.

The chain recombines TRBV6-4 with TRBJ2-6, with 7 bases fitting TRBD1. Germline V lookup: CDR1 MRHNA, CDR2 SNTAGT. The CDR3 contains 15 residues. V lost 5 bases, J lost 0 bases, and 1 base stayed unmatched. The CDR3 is CASSRDSSGANVLTF. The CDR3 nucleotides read TGTGCCAGCAGTCGGGACAGCTCTGGGGCCAACGTCCTGACTTTC.

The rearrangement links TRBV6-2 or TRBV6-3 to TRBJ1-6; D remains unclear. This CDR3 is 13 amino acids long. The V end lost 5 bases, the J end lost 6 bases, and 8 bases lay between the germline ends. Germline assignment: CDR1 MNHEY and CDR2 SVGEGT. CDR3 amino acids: CASSARFNSPLHF. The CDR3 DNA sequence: TGTGCCAGCAGTGCCCGGTTTAATTCACCCCTCCACTTT.

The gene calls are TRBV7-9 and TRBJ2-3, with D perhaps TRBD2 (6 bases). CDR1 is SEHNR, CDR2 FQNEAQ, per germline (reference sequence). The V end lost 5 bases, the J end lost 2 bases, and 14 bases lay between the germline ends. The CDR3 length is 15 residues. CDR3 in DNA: TGTGCCAGCAGCCCAGGACTATCCTCCACAGATACGCAGTATTTT. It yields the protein CASSPGLSSTDTQYF.

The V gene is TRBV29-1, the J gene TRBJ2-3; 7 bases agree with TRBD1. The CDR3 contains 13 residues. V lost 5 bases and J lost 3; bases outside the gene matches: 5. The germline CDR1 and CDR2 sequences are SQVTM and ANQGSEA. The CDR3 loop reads CSVTPRGTDTQYF. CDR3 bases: TGCAGCGTTACCCCCAGGGGGACAGATACGCAGTATTTT.

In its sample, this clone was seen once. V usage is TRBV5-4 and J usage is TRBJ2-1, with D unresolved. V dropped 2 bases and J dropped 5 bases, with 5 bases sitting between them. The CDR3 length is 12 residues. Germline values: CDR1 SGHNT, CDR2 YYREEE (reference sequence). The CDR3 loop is CASSFRDNEQFF. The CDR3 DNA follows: TGTGCCAGCAGCTTCCGGGACAATGAGCAGTTCTTC.

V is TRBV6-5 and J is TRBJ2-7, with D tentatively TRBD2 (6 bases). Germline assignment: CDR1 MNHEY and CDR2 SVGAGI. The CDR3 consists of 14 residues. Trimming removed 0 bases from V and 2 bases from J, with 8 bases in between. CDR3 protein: CASSYSLATYEQYF. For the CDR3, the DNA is TGTGCCAGCAGTTACTCGCTAGCGACCTACGAGCAGTACTTC.

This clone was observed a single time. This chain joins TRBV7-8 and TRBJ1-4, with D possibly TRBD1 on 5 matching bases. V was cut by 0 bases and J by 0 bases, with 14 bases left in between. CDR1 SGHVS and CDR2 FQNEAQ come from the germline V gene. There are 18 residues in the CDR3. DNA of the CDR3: TGTGCCAGCAGCTTAGCAGGGGTCGGACGTGCAACTAATGAAAAACTGTTTTTT. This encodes CASSLAGVGRATNEKLFF.

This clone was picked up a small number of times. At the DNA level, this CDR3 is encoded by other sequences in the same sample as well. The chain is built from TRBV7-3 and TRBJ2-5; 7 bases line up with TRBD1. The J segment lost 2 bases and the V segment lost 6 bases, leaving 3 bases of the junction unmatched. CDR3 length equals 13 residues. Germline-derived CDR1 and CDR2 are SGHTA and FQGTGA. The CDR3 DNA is TGTGCCAGCAGTCGGGACAGTCAAGAGACCCAGTACTTC. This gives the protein CASSRDSQETQYF.

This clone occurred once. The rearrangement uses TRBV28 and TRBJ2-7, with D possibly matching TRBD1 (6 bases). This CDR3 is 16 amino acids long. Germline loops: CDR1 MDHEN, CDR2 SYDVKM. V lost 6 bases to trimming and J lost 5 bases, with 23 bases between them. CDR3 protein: CASSSFSLTGSHEQYF. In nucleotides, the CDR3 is TGTGCCAGCAGCTCCTTCAGTCTTACAGGGAGCCACGAGCAGTACTTC.

The CDR3 bases are TGTGCCAGCAGCTCTTTACTAGCGGGGGACCACAATGAGCAGTTCTTC. Amino acids: CASSSLLAGDHNEQFF. The genes are TRBV7-6 and TRBJ2-1; TRBD2 aligns across 11 bases. Unmatched junction bases numbered 7, after V lost 4 bases and J lost 5 bases. Germline V gene data show CDR1 as SGHVS and CDR2 as FNYEAQ. CDR3 length: 16 amino acids.

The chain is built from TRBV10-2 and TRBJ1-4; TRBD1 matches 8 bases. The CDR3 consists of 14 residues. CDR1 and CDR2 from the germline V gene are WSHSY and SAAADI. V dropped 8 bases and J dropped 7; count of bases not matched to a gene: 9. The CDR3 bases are TGCGCCAGCTTGGGACAGGCCGGCGGTGAAAAACTGTTTTTT. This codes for CASLGQAGGEKLFF.

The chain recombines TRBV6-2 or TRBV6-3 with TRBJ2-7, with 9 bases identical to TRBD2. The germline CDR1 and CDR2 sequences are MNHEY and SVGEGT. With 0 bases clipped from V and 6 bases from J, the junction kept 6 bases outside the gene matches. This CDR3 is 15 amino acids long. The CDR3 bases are TGTGCCAGCAGTTACTCGACTAGCGGCCCCTCCGAGCAGTACTTC. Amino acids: CASSYSTSGPSEQYF.

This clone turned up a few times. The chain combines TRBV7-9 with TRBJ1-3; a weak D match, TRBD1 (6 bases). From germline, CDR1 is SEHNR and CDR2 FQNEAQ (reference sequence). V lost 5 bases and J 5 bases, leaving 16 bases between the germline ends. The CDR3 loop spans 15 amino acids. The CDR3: CASSLDTGTRNTIYF. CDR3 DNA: TGTGCCAGCAGCCTCGACACAGGGACGAGAAACACCATATATTTT.

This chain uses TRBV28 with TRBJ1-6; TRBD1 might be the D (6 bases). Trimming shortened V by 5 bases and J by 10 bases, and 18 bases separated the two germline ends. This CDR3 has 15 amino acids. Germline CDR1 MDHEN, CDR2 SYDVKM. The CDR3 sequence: CASSLPVGAQSPLHF. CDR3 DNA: TGTGCCAGCAGTCTCCCCGTGGGGGCTCAGTCACCCCTCCACTTT.

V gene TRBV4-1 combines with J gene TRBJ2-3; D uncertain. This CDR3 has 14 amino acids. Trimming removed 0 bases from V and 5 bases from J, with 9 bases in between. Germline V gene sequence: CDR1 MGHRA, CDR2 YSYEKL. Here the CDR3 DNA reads TGCGCCAGCAGCCAAGAAGACTCTCGAGATACGCAGTATTTT. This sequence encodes CASSQEDSRDTQYF.

The CDR3 sequence: CASSISGDYGYTF. DNA for the CDR3: TGCGCCAGCAGCATCTCAGGGGACTATGGCTACACCTTC. The chain has TRBV5-1 and TRBJ1-2, with a tentative D call TRBD1 (6 bases). This CDR3 is 13 amino acids long. The germline V gene encodes CDR1 SGHRS and CDR2 YFSETQ. V lost 4 bases to trimming and J lost 3 bases, with 10 bases between them.

The DNA for the CDR3 is TGTGCCAGCAGTTACGGCCCCCGGACTTCGTACGAGCAGTACTTC. Its protein is CASSYGPRTSYEQYF. The J gene is TRBJ2-7, the V gene TRBV6-2 or TRBV6-3, with D possibly being TRBD2 (5 bases). The V gene lost 2 bases and the J gene lost 4 bases, with 15 bases spanning the gap. This CDR3 spans 15 amino acids. CDR1 and CDR2 (germline): MNHEY, SVGEGT.

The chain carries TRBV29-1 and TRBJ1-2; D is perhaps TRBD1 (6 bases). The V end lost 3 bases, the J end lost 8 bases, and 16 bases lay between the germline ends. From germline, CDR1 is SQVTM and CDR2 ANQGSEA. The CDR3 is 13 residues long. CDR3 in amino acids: CSVESRGTFGYTF. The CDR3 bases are TGCAGCGTTGAGTCCAGGGGAACGTTCGGCTACACCTTC. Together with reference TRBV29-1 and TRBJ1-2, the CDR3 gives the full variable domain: SAVISQKPSRDICQRGTSLTIQCQVDSQVTMMFWYRQQPGQSLTLIATANQGSEATYESGFVIDKFPISRPNLTFSTLTVSNMSPEDSSIYLCSVESRGTFGYTFGSGTRLTVV.

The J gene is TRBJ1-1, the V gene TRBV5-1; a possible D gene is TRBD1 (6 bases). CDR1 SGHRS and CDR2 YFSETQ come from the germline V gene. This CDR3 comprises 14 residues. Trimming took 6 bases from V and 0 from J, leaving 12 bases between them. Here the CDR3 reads CASTDGQLNTEAFF. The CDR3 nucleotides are TGCGCCAGCACCGACGGACAGTTGAACACTGAAGCTTTCTTT.

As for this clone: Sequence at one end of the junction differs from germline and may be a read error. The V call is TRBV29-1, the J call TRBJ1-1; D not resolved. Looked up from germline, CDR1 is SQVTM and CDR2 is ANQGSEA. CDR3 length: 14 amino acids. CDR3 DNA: TGCAGCGTCGAAGGTATAGAATCGGGGACTGAAGCTTTCTTT. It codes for CSVEGIESGTEAFF.

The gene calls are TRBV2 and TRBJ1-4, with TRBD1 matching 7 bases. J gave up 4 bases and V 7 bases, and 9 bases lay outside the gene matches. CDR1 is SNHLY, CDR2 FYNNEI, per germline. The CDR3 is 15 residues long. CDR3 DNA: TGTGCCAGCAAGACCCCGGGACAGAATAATGAAAAACTGTTTTTT. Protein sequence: CASKTPGQNNEKLFF.

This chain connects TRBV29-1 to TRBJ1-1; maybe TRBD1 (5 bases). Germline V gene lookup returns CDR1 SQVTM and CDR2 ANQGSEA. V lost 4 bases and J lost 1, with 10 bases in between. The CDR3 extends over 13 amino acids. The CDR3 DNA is TGCAGCGTTGCTTGGGGGGGGAACACTGAAGCTTTCTTT. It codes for CSVAWGGNTEAFF. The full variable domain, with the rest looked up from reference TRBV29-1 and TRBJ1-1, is SAVISQKPSRDICQRGTSLTIQCQVDSQVTMMFWYRQQPGQSLTLIATANQGSEATYESGFVIDKFPISRPNLTFSTLTVSNMSPEDSSIYLCSVAWGGNTEAFFGQGTRLTVV.